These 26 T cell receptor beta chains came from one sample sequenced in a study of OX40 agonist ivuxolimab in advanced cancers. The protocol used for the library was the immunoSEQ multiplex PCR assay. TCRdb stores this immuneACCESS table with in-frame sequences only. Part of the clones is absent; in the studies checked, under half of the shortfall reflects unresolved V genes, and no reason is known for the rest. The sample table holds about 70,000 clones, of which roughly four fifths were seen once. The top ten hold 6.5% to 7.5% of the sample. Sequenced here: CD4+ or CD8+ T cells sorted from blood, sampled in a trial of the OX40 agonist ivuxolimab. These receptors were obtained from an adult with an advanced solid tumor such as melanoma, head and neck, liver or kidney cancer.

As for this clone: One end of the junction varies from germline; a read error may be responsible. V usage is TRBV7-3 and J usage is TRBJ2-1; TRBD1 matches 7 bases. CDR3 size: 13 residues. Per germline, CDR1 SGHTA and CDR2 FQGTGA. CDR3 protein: CASSSTRDSPPIF. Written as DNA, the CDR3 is TGTGCCAGCAGCTCGACCCGGGACAGCCCCCCGATCTTC.

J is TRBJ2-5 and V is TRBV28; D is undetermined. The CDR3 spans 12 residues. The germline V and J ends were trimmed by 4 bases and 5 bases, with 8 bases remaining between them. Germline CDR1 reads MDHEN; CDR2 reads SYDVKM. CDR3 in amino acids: CASSSDGETQYF. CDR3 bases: TGTGCCAGCAGTTCCGACGGGGAGACCCAGTACTTC. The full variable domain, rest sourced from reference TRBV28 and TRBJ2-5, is DVKVTQSSRYLVKRTGEKVFLECVQDMDHENMFWYRQDPGLGLRLIYFSYDVKMKEKGDIPEGYSVSREKKERFSLILESASTNQTSMYLCASSSDGETQYFGPGTRLLVL.

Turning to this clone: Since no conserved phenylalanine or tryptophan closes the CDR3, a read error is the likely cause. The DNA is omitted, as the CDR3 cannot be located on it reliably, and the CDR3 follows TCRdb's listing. The CDR3: CASSLGGADPGAL. V is TRBV28 and J is TRBJ1-2. CDR1 is MDHEN, CDR2 SYDVKM, per germline. From its first to its last residue, the CDR3 has 13 amino acids.

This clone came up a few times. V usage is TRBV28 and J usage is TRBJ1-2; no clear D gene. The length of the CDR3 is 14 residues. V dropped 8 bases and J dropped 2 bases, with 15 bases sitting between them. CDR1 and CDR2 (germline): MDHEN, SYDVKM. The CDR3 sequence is CASLERMGNYGYTF. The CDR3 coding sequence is TGTGCCAGCCTAGAGAGGATGGGGAACTATGGCTACACCTTC.

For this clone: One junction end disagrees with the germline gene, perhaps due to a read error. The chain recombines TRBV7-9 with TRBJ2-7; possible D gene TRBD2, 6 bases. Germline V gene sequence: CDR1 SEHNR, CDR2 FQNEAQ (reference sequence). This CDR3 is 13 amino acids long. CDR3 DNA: TGTGCCAGCAGCTTAGGGACGGACTACCTCCCCGCCTTC. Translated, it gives CASSLGTDYLPAF.

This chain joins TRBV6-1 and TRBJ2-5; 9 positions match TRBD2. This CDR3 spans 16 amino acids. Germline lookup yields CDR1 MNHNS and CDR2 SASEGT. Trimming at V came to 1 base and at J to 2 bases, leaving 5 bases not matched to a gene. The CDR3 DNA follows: TGTGCCAGCAGTGAAGGGGTGGCGGGGGGGCAAGAGACCCAGTACTTC. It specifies CASSEGVAGGQETQYF.

Written as DNA, the CDR3 is TGCGCCAGCAGCCAAGGGGCAATGGCGGGGGGGTACAATGAGCAGTTCTTC. Translated, it gives CASSQGAMAGGYNEQFF. V usage is TRBV4-1 and J usage is TRBJ2-1; 9 positions agree with TRBD2. The CDR3 is 17 residues long. CDR1 and CDR2 (germline): MGHRA, YSYEKL. V gave up 1 base and J gave up 4 bases; unmatched junction bases: 8.

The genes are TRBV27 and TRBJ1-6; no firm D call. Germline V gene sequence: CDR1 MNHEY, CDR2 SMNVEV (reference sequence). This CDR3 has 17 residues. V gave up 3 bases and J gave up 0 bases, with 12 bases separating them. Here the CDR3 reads CASSFSGRSSYNSPLHF. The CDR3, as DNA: TGTGCCAGCAGTTTCTCCGGAAGGAGCTCCTATAATTCACCCCTCCACTTT.

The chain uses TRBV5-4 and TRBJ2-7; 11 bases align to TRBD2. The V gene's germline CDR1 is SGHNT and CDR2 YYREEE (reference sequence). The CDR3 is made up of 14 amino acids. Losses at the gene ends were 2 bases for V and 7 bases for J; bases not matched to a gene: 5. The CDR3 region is CASSFTSGSGEQYF. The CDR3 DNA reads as TGTGCCAGCAGCTTTACTAGCGGGAGTGGGGAGCAGTACTTC.

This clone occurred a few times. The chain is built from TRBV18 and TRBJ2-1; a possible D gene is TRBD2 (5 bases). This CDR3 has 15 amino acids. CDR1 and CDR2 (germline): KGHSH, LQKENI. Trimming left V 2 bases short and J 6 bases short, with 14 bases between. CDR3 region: CASSPTGSGGNEQFF. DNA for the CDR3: TGTGCCAGCTCACCAACTGGGTCAGGAGGCAATGAGCAGTTCTTC.

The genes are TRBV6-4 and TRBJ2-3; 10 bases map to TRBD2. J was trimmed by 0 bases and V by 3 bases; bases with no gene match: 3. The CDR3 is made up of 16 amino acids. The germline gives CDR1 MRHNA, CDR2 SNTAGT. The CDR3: CASSDLAGASTDTQYF. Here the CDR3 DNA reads TGTGCCAGCAGTGATCTAGCGGGGGCAAGCACAGATACGCAGTATTTT.

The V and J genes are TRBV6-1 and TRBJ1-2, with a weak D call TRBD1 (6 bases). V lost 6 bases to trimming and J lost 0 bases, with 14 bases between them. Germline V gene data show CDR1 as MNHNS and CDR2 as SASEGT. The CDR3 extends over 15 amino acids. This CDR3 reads CASRPQGGTNYGYTF. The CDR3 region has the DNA TGTGCCAGCAGACCACAAGGGGGGACTAACTATGGCTACACCTTC.

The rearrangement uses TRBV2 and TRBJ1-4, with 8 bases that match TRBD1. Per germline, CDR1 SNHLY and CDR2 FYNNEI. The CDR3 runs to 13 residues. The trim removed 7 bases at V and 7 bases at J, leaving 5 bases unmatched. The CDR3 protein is CASTRDRTEKLFF. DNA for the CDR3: TGTGCCAGCACCCGGGACAGGACTGAAAAACTGTTTTTT.

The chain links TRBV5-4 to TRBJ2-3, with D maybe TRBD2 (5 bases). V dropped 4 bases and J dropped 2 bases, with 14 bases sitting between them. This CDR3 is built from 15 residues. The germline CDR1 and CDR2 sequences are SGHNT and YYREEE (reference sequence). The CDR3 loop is CASSQERGFTDTQYF. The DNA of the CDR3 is TGTGCCAGCAGCCAAGAACGGGGATTCACAGATACGCAGTATTTT.

CDR3 loop: CASSYTGQGVEQYF. The CDR3 DNA follows: TGTGCCAGCAGTTACACCGGACAGGGCGTCGAGCAGTACTTC. J is TRBJ2-5 and V is TRBV6-5; 8 bases fit TRBD1. With the DNA end fitting TRBJ2-7 better, the J assignment may be wrong. Looked up from germline, CDR1 is MNHEY and CDR2 is SVGAGI. This CDR3 has 14 residues.

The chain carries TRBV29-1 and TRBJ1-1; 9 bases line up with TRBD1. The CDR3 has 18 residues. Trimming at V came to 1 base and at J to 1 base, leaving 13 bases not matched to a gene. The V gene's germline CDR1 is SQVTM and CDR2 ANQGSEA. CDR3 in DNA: TGCAGCGTTGAAGGTTCCCCCGAAGACAGGGGGGAGAACACTGAAGCTTTCTTT. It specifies CSVEGSPEDRGENTEAFF.

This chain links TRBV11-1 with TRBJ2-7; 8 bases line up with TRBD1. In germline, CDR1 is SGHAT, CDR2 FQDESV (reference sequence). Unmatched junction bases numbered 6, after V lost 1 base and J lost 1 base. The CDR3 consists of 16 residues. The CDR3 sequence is CASSLGSGQGSYEQYF. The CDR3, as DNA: TGTGCCAGCAGCTTAGGTTCCGGACAGGGATCCTACGAGCAGTACTTC.

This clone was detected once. The chain's CDR3 is CASSLELANPNEQFF. CDR3 DNA: TGTGCCAGCAGCTTAGAACTAGCTAATCCCAATGAGCAGTTCTTC. The chain links TRBV11-3 to TRBJ2-1; D possibly corresponds to TRBD2 (6 bases). Between the trimmed V and J ends, which lost 0 bases and 6 bases, there was a span of 12 bases. The CDR3 is 15 residues long. Germline values: CDR1 SGHNT, CDR2 YENEEA.

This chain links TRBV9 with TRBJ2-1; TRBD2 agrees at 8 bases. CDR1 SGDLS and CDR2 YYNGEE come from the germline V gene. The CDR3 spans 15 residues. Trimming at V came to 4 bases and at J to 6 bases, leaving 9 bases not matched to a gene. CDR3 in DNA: TGTGCCAGCAGCACTGGGACTAGAGGCGCCAATGAGCAGTTCTTC. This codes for CASSTGTRGANEQFF.

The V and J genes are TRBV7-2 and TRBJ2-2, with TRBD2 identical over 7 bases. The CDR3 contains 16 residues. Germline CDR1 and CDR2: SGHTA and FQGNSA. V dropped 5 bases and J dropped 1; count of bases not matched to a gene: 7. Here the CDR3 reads CASSAGGDLNTGELFF. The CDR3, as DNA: TGTGCCAGCAGCGCTGGGGGGGATCTGAACACCGGGGAGCTGTTTTTT.

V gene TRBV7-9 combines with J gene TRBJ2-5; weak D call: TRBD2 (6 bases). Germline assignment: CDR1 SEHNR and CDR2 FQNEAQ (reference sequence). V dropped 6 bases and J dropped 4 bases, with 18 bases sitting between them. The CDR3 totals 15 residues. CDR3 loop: CASSPRPGGGETQYF. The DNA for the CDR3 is TGTGCCAGCAGTCCCCGTCCCGGGGGAGGAGAGACCCAGTACTTC. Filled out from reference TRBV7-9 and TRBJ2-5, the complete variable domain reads DTGVSQNPRHKITKRGQNVTFRCDPISEHNRLYWYRQTLGQGPEFLTYFQNEAQLEKSRLLSDRFSAERPKGSFSTLEIQRTEQGDSAMYLCASSPRPGGGETQYFGPGTRLLVL.

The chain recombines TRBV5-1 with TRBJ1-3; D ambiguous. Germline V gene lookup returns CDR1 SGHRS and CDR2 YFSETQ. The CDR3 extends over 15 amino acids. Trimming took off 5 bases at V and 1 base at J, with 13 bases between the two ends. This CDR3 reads CASSPAAQSGNTIYF. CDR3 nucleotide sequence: TGCGCCAGCAGTCCCGCGGCACAGTCTGGAAACACCATATATTTT.

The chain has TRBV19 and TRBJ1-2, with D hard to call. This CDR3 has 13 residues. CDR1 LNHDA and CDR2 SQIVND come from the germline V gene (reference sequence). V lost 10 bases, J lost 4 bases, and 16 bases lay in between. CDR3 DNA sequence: TGTGCCATCCCCGTCGGGAGATCCTATGGCTACACCTTC. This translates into CAIPVGRSYGYTF.

CDR3 residues: CASSSLAGTYNEQFF. The CDR3, as DNA: TGCGCCAGCAGCTCTCTAGCGGGAACTTACAATGAGCAGTTCTTC. This chain joins TRBV5-1 and TRBJ2-1, with TRBD2 matching over 9 bases. The CDR3 is 15 residues long. Germline CDR1 reads SGHRS; CDR2 reads YFSETQ. V was pared by 3 bases and J by 4 bases, with 5 bases of the junction left unmatched.

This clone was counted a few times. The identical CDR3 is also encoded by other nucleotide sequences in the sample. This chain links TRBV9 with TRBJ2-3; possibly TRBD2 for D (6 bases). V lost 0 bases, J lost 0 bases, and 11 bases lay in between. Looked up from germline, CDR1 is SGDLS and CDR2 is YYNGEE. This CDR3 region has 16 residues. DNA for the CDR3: TGTGCCAGCAGCGTAGCTGGGGGGACGAGCACAGATACGCAGTATTTT. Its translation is CASSVAGGTSTDTQYF.

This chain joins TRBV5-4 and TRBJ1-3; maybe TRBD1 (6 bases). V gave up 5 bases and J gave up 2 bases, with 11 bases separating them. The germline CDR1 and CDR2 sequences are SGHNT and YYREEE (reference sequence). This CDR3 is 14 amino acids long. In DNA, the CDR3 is TGTGCCAGCAGGTCACAGGGTGCTGGAAACACCATATATTTT. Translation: CASRSQGAGNTIYF.